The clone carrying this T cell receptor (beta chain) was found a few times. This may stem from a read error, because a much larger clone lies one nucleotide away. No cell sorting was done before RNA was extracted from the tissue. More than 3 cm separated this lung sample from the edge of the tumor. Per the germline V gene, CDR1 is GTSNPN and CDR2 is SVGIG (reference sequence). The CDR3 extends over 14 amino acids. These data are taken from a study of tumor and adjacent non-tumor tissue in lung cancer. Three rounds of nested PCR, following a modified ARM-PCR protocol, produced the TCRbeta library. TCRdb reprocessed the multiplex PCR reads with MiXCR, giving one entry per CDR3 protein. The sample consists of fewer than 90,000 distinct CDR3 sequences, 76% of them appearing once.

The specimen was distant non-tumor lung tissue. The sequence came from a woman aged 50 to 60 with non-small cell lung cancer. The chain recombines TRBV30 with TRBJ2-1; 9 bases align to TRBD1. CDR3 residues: CAWSVQGARNGQFF. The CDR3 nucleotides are TGTGCCTGGAGTGTACAGGGGGCAAGGAATGGGCAGTTCTTC.